This T cell receptor (beta chain) was captured in a study of CD8+ T cells in alopecia areata. V dropped 0 bases and J dropped 7 bases, with 18 bases sitting between them. The CDR3 is made up of 16 amino acids. Germline loops: CDR1 MNHEY, CDR2 SMNVEV (reference sequence). T lymphocytes (CD4+ and CD8+) were sorted from PBMCs. Following extraction, RNA underwent reverse transcription to cDNA, which served as the sequencing template. Profiling relied on immunoSEQ multiplex PCR, and the TCRdb table lists in-frame clones only, not all of them. The sample lists 170,000 or so clones, more than 60% occurring once. Study conclusions and caveats: Across lesional scalp, and particularly alopecia totalis/universalis, clonality surpassed that of normal scalp. Sequenced scalp T cells also include alphabeta T cells resident in normal skin.

With regard to this clone: Its antigen remains unidentified.

This specimen consisted of CD4+ T cells sorted from blood, obtained at week 0. This chain joins TRBV27 and TRBJ1-2, with a tentative D call TRBD1 (6 bases). The source is a human donor with alopecia areata. DNA of the CDR3: TGTGCCAGCAGTTTATCGAGGTCTAACCTAGGGGGTGGCTACACCTTC. Translation gives CASSLSRSNLGGGYTF.